These T cell receptor beta chains were read from a single sample in a study of T cell changes during pregnancy in multiple sclerosis. Here immunoSEQ multiplex PCR was the method, and the copy in TCRdb shows in-frame clones only, minus some. The sample records almost 35,000 clones, roughly 91% being singletons. The sequenced sample was peripheral blood, obtained in the second trimester of pregnancy. These receptors came from a female donor in good health, enrolled as a control in a pregnancy study. The CDR3 runs from the conserved cysteine through the conserved F or W. A D gene is named only where the DNA matches it firmly. Clone size is shown for a subset of rows, as once, few, many or a class of expanded clone.

j_call	v_call	clone_size	d_call	cdr3_nt	cdr3_aa
TRBJ2-1	TRBV5-1	NA	NA	TGCGCCAGCAGCAGCCTTACAGGTAATGAGCAGTTCTTC	CASSSLTGNEQFF
TRBJ2-1	TRBV2	NA	TRBD2	TGTGCCAGCAGTGATGTGGGACTAGCGGGAGGGCCCTGGGCTGGGAATGAGCAGTTCTTC	CASSDVGLAGGPWAGNEQFF
TRBJ1-6	TRBV5-6	NA	NA	TGTGCCAGCAGCTTTGCCGGGGCGGGGTCACCCCTCCACTTT	CASSFAGAGSPLHF
TRBJ1-1	TRBV6-1	NA	NA	TGTGCCAGCAGTGAAGGTGGGGGGATGAACACTGAAGCTTTCTTT	CASSEGGGMNTEAFF
TRBJ2-7	TRBV15	NA	TRBD2	TGTGCCACGCGGACTAGCGGGAGGTACGAGCAGTACTTC	CATRTSGRYEQYF
TRBJ1-6	TRBV7-2	NA	NA	TGTGCCAGCAGCTTACAAGGGGCCGGAATGCCCCTCCACTTT	CASSLQGAGMPLHF
TRBJ2-7	TRBV11-1	NA	NA	TGTGCCAGCAGCTTAGTTCCAGGTCTGAACTACGAGCAGTACTTC	CASSLVPGLNYEQYF
TRBJ2-1	TRBV6-4	NA	TRBD2	TGTGCCAGCAGTGACTCGCGGGGGGGCCATGAGCAGTTCTTC	CASSDSRGGHEQFF
TRBJ2-1	TRBV7-3	NA	NA	TGTGCCAGCAGCTTAACAGCAGGTTACAATGAGCAGTTCTTC	CASSLTAGYNEQFF
TRBJ2-3	TRBV7-2	once	NA	TGTGCCAGCAGCTTAATAACAACAGATACGCAGTATTTT	CASSLITTDTQYF
TRBJ1-1	TRBV5-5	NA	NA	TGTGCCAGCCAGAATCGGGGAGCGAACACTGAAGCTTTCTTT	CASQNRGANTEAFF
TRBJ1-2	TRBV6-5	NA	NA	TGTGCCAGCAGTTACGCAGTAAACTATGGCTACACCTTC	CASSYAVNYGYTF
TRBJ2-7	TRBV6-5	NA	NA	TGTGCCAGCAGTTACTCGCCAGGGGGAGGTTACGAGCAGTACTTC	CASSYSPGGGYEQYF
TRBJ2-1	TRBV6-6	NA	NA	TGTGCCAGCAGTTACCCCCGCAATGAGCAGTTCTTC	CASSYPRNEQFF
TRBJ2-1	TRBV15	NA	TRBD1	TGTGCCACCAGCAGGGGACAGGGATCGGATGAGCAGTTCTTC	CATSRGQGSDEQFF
TRBJ2-7	TRBV29-1	NA	NA	TGCAGCGTGGAAGTTCTCGGGGGACGGTCGATGACCTACGAGCAGTACTTC	CSVEVLGGRSMTYEQYF
TRBJ2-7	TRBV10-3	NA	NA	TGTGCCATCAACAACAGGGTCGGCCACGAGCAGTACTTC	CAINNRVGHEQYF
TRBJ1-2	TRBV11-2	once	NA	TGTGCCAGCAGCTTAGTAAGGGGCCAGGCTAGGGGCGGCTATGGCTACACCTTC	CASSLVRGQARGGYGYTF
TRBJ1-1	TRBV5-1	NA	TRBD1	TGCGCCAGCGGAGGGGGGACAGCGAACACTGAAGCTTTCTTT	CASGGGTANTEAFF
TRBJ2-7	TRBV21-1	once	NA	TGTGCCAGCGGGGCAGCAGGGGGTTACGAGCAGTACTTC	CASGAAGGYEQYF
TRBJ1-2	TRBV5-4	NA	NA	TGTGCCAGCAGCCAAACAAGGGGACAATCCTATGGCTACACCTTC	CASSQTRGQSYGYTF
TRBJ2-3	TRBV6-4	few	NA	TGTGCCAGCAGTCCAGGGTCAGATACGCAGTATTTT	CASSPGSDTQYF
TRBJ1-6	TRBV30	NA	TRBD1	TGTGCCTGGAGTGTACGGACAGGGGATAATTCACCCCTCCACTTT	CAWSVRTGDNSPLHF
TRBJ2-7	TRBV5-6	NA	TRBD1	TGTGCCAGCAGTCCTGACAGGGGCCTGTCCTACGAGCAGTACTTC	CASSPDRGLSYEQYF
TRBJ1-5	TRBV21-1	NA	NA	TGTGCCAGCAGCAATTCTCAGGGGGGAAGTCAGCCCCAGCATTTT	CASSNSQGGSQPQHF
TRBJ2-7	TRBV6-1	NA	NA	TGTGCCAGCAGTCTTAGTCAGGGTGGCGAGCAGTACTTC	CASSLSQGGEQYF
TRBJ1-2	TRBV27	NA	TRBD1	TGTGCCAGCAGTTTATCGGATAGGACAGGGGGTCTCTATGGCTACACCTTC	CASSLSDRTGGLYGYTF
TRBJ2-4	TRBV5-5	once	TRBD1	TGTGCCAGCAGCTTGCCTGGGGGACAGCCGAACAGGTACTTC	CASSLPGGQPNRYF
TRBJ1-2	TRBV6-1	NA	NA	TGTGCCAGCAGTGAACCCCCATTCACAGCCTTTGGCTACACCTTC	CASSEPPFTAFGYTF
TRBJ2-7	TRBV13	NA	TRBD2	TGTGCCAGCAGCTTACAGGATATGGCGGGAGCTGTATCCGAGCAGTACTTC	CASSLQDMAGAVSEQYF
TRBJ1-5	TRBV5-4	NA	NA	TGTGCCAGCAGCTGGGGGGGGAGAGGGCAGCCCCAGCATTTT	CASSWGGRGQPQHF
TRBJ2-7	TRBV6-1	NA	NA	TGTGCCAGCTCCGAGGCAGGGGTGACCTACGAGCAGTACTTC	CASSEAGVTYEQYF
TRBJ1-1	TRBV20-1	NA	NA	TGCAGTGCTAGCCCCCTGCGTGAAGCTTTCTTT	CSASPLREAFF
TRBJ1-1	TRBV2	NA	NA	TGTGCCAGCAGTCCTATGAACACTGAAGCTTTCTTT	CASSPMNTEAFF
TRBJ2-1	TRBV7-3	NA	NA	TGTGCCAGCAGCTTACCGTCTAGCTTTGGGAATGAGCAGTTCTTC	CASSLPSSFGNEQFF
TRBJ2-3	TRBV6-1	NA	NA	TGTGCCAGCAGTGAAGGAGCTAGAGATACGCAGTATTTT	CASSEGARDTQYF
TRBJ1-1	TRBV27	NA	TRBD1	TGTGCCAGCAGTTTATCCCCGACAGGGATGAACACTGAAGCTTTCTTT	CASSLSPTGMNTEAFF
TRBJ2-3	TRBV13	NA	TRBD2	TGTGCCAGCAGCCTCCGGGGAGCGGGAAGGAGCACAGATACGCAGTATTTT	CASSLRGAGRSTDTQYF
TRBJ2-2	TRBV10-2	NA	TRBD1	TGCGCCAGCAGTGTGGACAGGTTAACCGGGGAGCTGTTTTTT	CASSVDRLTGELFF
TRBJ2-7	TRBV11-2	NA	NA	TGTGCCAGCAGCTTAGGGACAGCCAACGAGCAGTACTTC	CASSLGTANEQYF
TRBJ2-2	TRBV27	NA	NA	TGTGCCACCCGTTGGCAGGTGAACACCGGGGAGCTGTTTTTT	CATRWQVNTGELFF
TRBJ1-1	TRBV2	NA	TRBD1	TGTGCCAGCATTACAGGGGGCTGGGACACTGAAGCTTTCTTT	CASITGGWDTEAFF
TRBJ1-3	TRBV19	NA	NA	TGTGCCAGTCGCATCGGTGGAAACACCATATATTTT	CASRIGGNTIYF
TRBJ1-1	TRBV19	once	TRBD1	TGTGCCAGTGGGGCAGGGGGCGTTAACACTGAAGCTTTCTTT	CASGAGGVNTEAFF
TRBJ2-1	TRBV27	NA	TRBD1	TGTGCCAGCAGTTTACCAGGGGGTTACTCCTACAATGAGCAGTTCTTC	CASSLPGGYSYNEQFF
TRBJ2-5	TRBV21-1	NA	NA	TGTGCCAGCAGCAAAGGTATGGGCAGGAAGACCCAGTACTTC	CASSKGMGRKTQYF
TRBJ2-6	TRBV28	NA	NA	TGTGCCAGCAGCCTACCCGTCACAGGGCGCTACCGCTCTGGGGCCAACGTCCTGACTTTC	CASSLPVTGRYRSGANVLTF
TRBJ2-3	TRBV5-1	NA	TRBD1	TGCGCCAGCAGCTTAGGGGACAGGGTGACAGATACGCAGTATTTT	CASSLGDRVTDTQYF
TRBJ2-4	TRBV7-9	once	NA	TGTGCCAGCAGCTTAGCCCAGAACATTCAGTACTTC	CASSLAQNIQYF
TRBJ2-7	TRBV29-1	NA	TRBD2	TGCAGCGTTGGAATCTCTAGCGGGAGGGCCCCCGAGCAGTACTTC	CSVGISSGRAPEQYF
TRBJ2-1	TRBV7-3	once	NA	TGTGCCAGCAGCTCCGCCCTCGGCAATGAGCAGTTCTTC	CASSSALGNEQFF
TRBJ2-3	TRBV7-2	once	TRBD2	TGTGCCAGCAGCCGTGTCGGGATTAGCGGGGGGGCCGATACGCAGTATTTT	CASSRVGISGGADTQYF
TRBJ1-5	TRBV2	NA	NA	TGTGCCAGCAGCGGACAGTCCAATCAGCCCCAGCATTTT	CASSGQSNQPQHF
TRBJ2-6	TRBV9	NA	NA	TGTGCCAGCAGCGCCAGGTCCAGGGAAGGAGGGAGCTCTGGGGCCAACGTCCTGACTTTC	CASSARSREGGSSGANVLTF
TRBJ1-4	TRBV4-1	NA	TRBD1	TGCGCCAGCAGCGATGCACGGGACAGACCTTCCGAAAAACTGTTTTTT	CASSDARDRPSEKLFF
TRBJ1-2	TRBV7-2	NA	NA	TGTGCCAGCAGCCTAGACTCTTTTGGCTACACCTTC	CASSLDSFGYTF
TRBJ2-7	TRBV11-2	NA	TRBD1	TGTGCCAGCAGCTTAGACGGCAGGGGGACCGGCTACGAGCAGTACTTC	CASSLDGRGTGYEQYF
TRBJ1-5	TRBV28	NA	TRBD1	TGTGCCAGCAGTGTTAGACAGGGGGCTAATCAGCCCCAGCATTTT	CASSVRQGANQPQHF
TRBJ2-7	TRBV28	NA	TRBD2	TGTACCAGCGCCCCGGCAGGGCTAGCGGGAGGCCTTACCTACGAGCAGTACTTC	CTSAPAGLAGGLTYEQYF